This TCR beta chain was documented in a study of Ad26.COV2.S vaccination and SARS-CoV-2 variants. Overall study: By the intramuscular route, Ad26.COV2.S was given once, or twice 56 days apart.

Findings and limits, study-wide: Total T cell responses were possibly underestimated by TCR breadth and depth analyses. Measurement of non-spike TCR breadth gave similar results in vaccine and placebo recipients.

The assay was immunoSEQ multiplex PCR, and TCRdb's table has in-frame clones only and misses some. Among 250,000 to 300,000 clones listed, about 90% were seen once. Points on this clone: No antigen is known for it.

Treatment given: about 20 received Ad26.COV2.S at low or high dose, single or two shots; roughly five received placebo; per-sample allocation not given. The samples date from day 63 after the first vaccine or placebo injection. The specimen was peripheral blood, collected in a trial of Ad26.COV2.S vaccine versus placebo. The receptor comes from a person aged 18 to 65 who received the Ad26.COV2.S COVID-19 vaccine or a placebo.

The DNA for the CDR3 is TGTGCCAGCAGGATGGGGGACCGGCAGCCCCAGCATTTT. Amino acids: CASRMGDRQPQHF. The chain combines TRBV2 with TRBJ1-5, with D tentatively TRBD1 (5 bases). Germline CDR1 is SNHLY and CDR2 is FYNNEI. V was shortened by 6 bases and J by 7 bases, with 13 bases between the two germline ends. CDR3 length equals 13 residues. Full variable domain (missing parts from reference TRBV2 and TRBJ1-5): EPEVTQTPSHQVTQMGQEVILRCVPISNHLYFYWYRQILGQKVEFLVSFYNNEISEKSEIFDDQFSVERPDGSNFTLKIRSTKLEDSAMYFCASRMGDRQPQHFGDGTRLSIL.